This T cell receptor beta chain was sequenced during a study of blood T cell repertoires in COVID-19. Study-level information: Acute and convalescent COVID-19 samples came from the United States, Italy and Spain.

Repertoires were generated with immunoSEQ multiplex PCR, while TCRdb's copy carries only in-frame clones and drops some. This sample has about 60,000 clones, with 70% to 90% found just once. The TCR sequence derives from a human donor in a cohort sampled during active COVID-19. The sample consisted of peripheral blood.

The CDR3 DNA follows: TGTGCCAGCAGGTGGGAGTCGAGCTCCTATAATTCACCCCTCCACTTT. Its protein product is CASRWESSSYNSPLHF. The chain is built from TRBV5-4 and TRBJ1-6; D not resolved. The V gene's germline CDR1 is SGHNT and CDR2 YYREEE (reference sequence). V lost 5 bases, J lost 0 bases, and 12 bases lay in between. This CDR3 has 16 amino acids.